Listed below are T cell receptor beta chains from one sample, sequenced in a study of T-cell reconstitution after alpha-beta-depleted transplantation in children. One entry per CDR3 protein, called by TCRdb with MiXCR from the PCR reads. Here the sample spans about 980,000 distinct CDR3 sequences, roughly 29% being singletons. The specimen was PBMCs, mostly from graft donor cells, collected 360 days after TCRalphabeta/CD19-depleted stem cell transplant. All receptors derive from a boy in the first two years of life who had a stem cell transplant for SCID, so the T cells may come from the graft donor. The CDR3 runs from the conserved cysteine through the conserved F or W. The D gene is left open where the match is weak. A clone size is listed for some rows: how often the clone was seen (once, few, many), or a class if it is expanded.

TRBD2,TRBJ2-1,.,TRBV20-1,TGCAGTGCTACTGGACGGGGGGGCTTTCGCAATGAGCAGTTCTTC,CSATGRGGFRNEQFF
TRBD1,TRBJ2-2,.,TRBV24-1,TGTGCCACCAGGCAGGGGGAAACCGGGGAGCTGTTTTTT,CATRQGETGELFF
TRBD1,TRBJ2-1,.,TRBV7-3,TGTGCCAGCAGCGCCGGACAGGGGACGGAGCAGTTCTTC,CASSAGQGTEQFF
TRBD2,TRBJ2-1,.,TRBV7-2,TGTGCCAGCAGCAGAACCGTCGGGGGACTACTGAACAATGAGCAGTTCTTC,CASSRTVGGLLNNEQFF
.,TRBJ2-1,few,TRBV7-2,TGTGCCAGCAGCCCCCCTCCTAGCGTGAAGCAGTTCTTC,CASSPPPSVKQFF
TRBD1,TRBJ1-1,.,TRBV5-1,TGCGCCAGCAGTATTACAGGGGGCATGTACACTGAAGCTTTCTTT,CASSITGGMYTEAFF
.,TRBJ1-2,few,TRBV7-2,TGTGCCAGCAGCGCGGGGACCACTAACTATGGCTACACCTTC,CASSAGTTNYGYTF
.,TRBJ2-3,.,TRBV6-1,TGTGCCAGCAGGAAAACAAGGTTGCGAGGAAGGCTCCTCACAGATACGCAGTATTTT,CASRKTRLRGRLLTDTQYF
.,TRBJ2-1,many,TRBV2,TGTGCCAGTCGGGACCTCTACAATGAGCAGTTCTTC,CASRDLYNEQFF
.,TRBJ1-3,many,TRBV6-5,TGTGCCAGCAGTTATGGCTCCGGCTCTGGAAACACCATATATTTT,CASSYGSGSGNTIYF
.,TRBJ2-2,.,TRBV15,TGTGCCACCAGCAGAGATGTCGGTGGCCTGATCACCGGGGAGCTGTTTTTT,CATSRDVGGLITGELFF
.,TRBJ2-7,many,TRBV5-1,TGCGCCAGCAGCTTATCCGGGACGGGGCCCTACGAGCAGTACTTC,CASSLSGTGPYEQYF
TRBD2,TRBJ2-1,.,TRBV6-2/TRBV6-3,TGTGCCAGCAGTTACCGAAAGGGACTAGCGGGGGTCCATGAGCAGTTCTTC,CASSYRKGLAGVHEQFF
.,TRBJ1-1,few,TRBV2,TGTGCCAGCAGTGAAGGGGAACAGCCCATGAACACTGAAGCTTTCTTT,CASSEGEQPMNTEAFF
.,TRBJ2-5,.,TRBV12-3/TRBV12-4,TGTGCCAGCAGTTCCCAGAACCAAGAGACCCAGTACTTC,CASSSQNQETQYF
.,TRBJ2-1,.,TRBV7-6,TGTGCCAGCAGCTTAGACATGGTCTCCGCCAATGAGCAGTTCTTC,CASSLDMVSANEQFF
.,TRBJ1-2,.,TRBV25-1,TGTGCCAGCAAAGGACAGCCACCTAACTATGGCTACACCTTC,CASKGQPPNYGYTF
.,TRBJ2-5,.,TRBV4-1,TGCGCCAGCAGCCAAGAGGCCAGGGGAAGAGAGACCCAGTACTTC,CASSQEARGRETQYF
.,TRBJ2-5,few,TRBV9,TGTGCCAGCAGCGTAGGTCCCAGTGGAGAGACCCAGTACTTC,CASSVGPSGETQYF
TRBD1,TRBJ2-2,many,TRBV5-1,TGCGCCAGCAGCCTAGACAGGGCCAACACCGGGGAGCTGTTTTTT,CASSLDRANTGELFF
.,TRBJ2-5,.,TRBV11-2,TGTGCCAGCAGCTTAGCGTGGCAGGGGCCACAAGAGACCCAGTACTTC,CASSLAWQGPQETQYF
TRBD2,TRBJ2-3,.,TRBV20-1,TGCAGTGCTAAACTAGCGGCGACATCAGATACGCAGTATTTT,CSAKLAATSDTQYF
.,TRBJ2-3,.,TRBV5-1,TGCGCCAGCAGCTTGGGTCAGGGCGGTGTGTATTTT,CASSLGQGGVYF
TRBD1,TRBJ2-7,many,TRBV5-1,TGCGCCAGCAGCTTGGCCTCGACAGGGGCCTACGAGCAGTACTTC,CASSLASTGAYEQYF
.,TRBJ2-1,few,TRBV27,TGTGCCAGCAGGGCCCAATTAGTGGGGGAGTGGTTCTTC,CASRAQLVGEWFF
.,TRBJ2-3,few,TRBV12-3/TRBV12-4,TGTGCCAGCAGCTACCGGGCTAGCCCCCCGGGTACGCAGTATTTT,CASSYRASPPGTQYF
.,TRBJ2-2,.,TRBV7-2,TGTGCCAGCAGCTCAGAAAGACTAGTCCAAGGGGAGCTGTTTTTT,CASSSERLVQGELFF
.,TRBJ1-2,.,TRBV12-3/TRBV12-4,TGTGCCAGCAGCTCCTCTTTAAGCGGGAGGAATGGCTACACCTTC,CASSSSLSGRNGYTF
TRBD1,TRBJ1-1,few,TRBV5-1,TGCGCCAGCAGCTTGGGGGACAGACCCCCGAGGAACACTGAAGCTTTCTTT,CASSLGDRPPRNTEAFF
.,TRBJ2-1,few,TRBV4-3,TGCGCCAGCAGCCAAGATGGGGCCCGGGTCAATGAGCAGTTCTTC,CASSQDGARVNEQFF
.,TRBJ2-7,.,TRBV29-1,TGCAGCGCTAGGTTTGGGGCTGGTGAGCAGTACTTC,CSARFGAGEQYF
.,TRBJ2-3,.,TRBV12-3/TRBV12-4,TGTGCCAGCAGCTTACGGCTTTTGAATGGAGATACGCAGTATTTT,CASSLRLLNGDTQYF
TRBD1,TRBJ2-1,few,TRBV12-5,TGTGCTAGTCTTGGCGGGACAGGGTATAATGAGCAGTTCTTC,CASLGGTGYNEQFF
TRBD1,TRBJ1-4,.,TRBV20-1,TGCAGTGCGACCGGGACAGGGGGACGGGAGAGTAATGAAAAACTGTTTTTT,CSATGTGGRESNEKLFF
TRBD2,TRBJ2-3,few,TRBV7-2,TGTGCCAGCAGCTTGTTGGGTCGGCTAGCGGGCACAGATACGCAGTATTTT,CASSLLGRLAGTDTQYF
.,TRBJ2-7,many,TRBV27,TGTGCCAGCAGTTTATCTTGGGGTCAGCCCTACGAGCAGTACTTC,CASSLSWGQPYEQYF
TRBD2,TRBJ2-7,.,TRBV20-1,TGCAGTGCAAAGACTAGCGGGGTTCTCTACGAGCAGTACTTC,CSAKTSGVLYEQYF
TRBD2,TRBJ2-7,.,TRBV5-1,TGCGCCAGCAGTAGATCTAGCGGGGCGACCTACGAGCAGTACTTC,CASSRSSGATYEQYF
.,TRBJ2-2,.,TRBV3-1,TGTGCCAGCAGCCAAGATTGGGCCGGGGAGCTGTTTTTT,CASSQDWAGELFF